The sequence of this TCR beta chain was determined in a study of cytomegalovirus exposure and HLA in healthy donors. V was pared by 7 bases and J by 7 bases, with 17 bases between. CDR1 and CDR2 from the germline V gene are GTSNPN and SVGIG (reference sequence). The CDR3 has 13 amino acids. This clone was seen a handful of times. Amplification used 60 Vbeta primers and 13 Jbeta primers. Using immunoSEQ multiplex PCR, the repertoire was profiled, and TCRdb retains in-frame clones only, with some absent. The sample records approximately 190,000 clones, roughly an eighth being singletons. The chain combines TRBV30 with TRBJ2-1, with D maybe TRBD2 (7 bases). The TCR was taken from a man aged 50 to 60 in good health and CMV-seropositive. Sequenced: PBMCs. CDR3 nucleotide sequence: TGTGCCTTGGACCGGGGGGCCGAAAATGAGCAGTTCTTC. Translating gives CALDRGAENEQFF.